These T cell receptor beta chains were read from a single sample in a study of identical twins. MiXCR, run by TCRdb on the 5' RACE reads, gives a single entry per CDR3 protein. The sample holds roughly 710,000 distinct CDR3 sequences, over 5% seen once. The sequenced sample consisted of naive T cells sorted from blood. These receptors were obtained from a young man in good health. Each CDR3 is given with its conserved first and last residue. The D gene is left open where the match is weak. Not every row has a clone size; where given, it reads once, few, many or a size class.

j_call,d_call,clone_size,v_call,cdr3_nt,cdr3_aa
TRBJ1-2,NA,few,TRBV5-1,TGCGCCAGCAGTTTTGACGGGGACTATGGCTACACCTTC,CASSFDGDYGYTF
TRBJ2-3,TRBD1,few,TRBV18,TGTGCCAGCTATACTCCACGCCAGGGGGCTCGCACAGATACGCAGTATTTT,CASYTPRQGARTDTQYF
TRBJ1-3,NA,NA,TRBV27,TGTGCCAGCAGGCCGGGAACCTTCACTGGAAACACCATATATTTT,CASRPGTFTGNTIYF
TRBJ2-3,TRBD2,few,TRBV5-1,TGCGCCAGCAGCTTGTCAAGGACTAGCGGATCTCTCACCAGCACAGATACGCAGTATTTT,CASSLSRTSGSLTSTDTQYF
TRBJ2-1,NA,few,TRBV3-1,TGTGCCAGCAGCCAGCTCAATGAGCAGTTCTTC,CASSQLNEQFF
TRBJ1-1,NA,many,TRBV6-5,TGTGCCAGCAGTTACTCTGACACCGGCACTGAAGCTTTCTTT,CASSYSDTGTEAFF
TRBJ2-2,NA,NA,TRBV19,TGTGCCAGTCTATCGGGGACCGGAGAGCTGTTTTTT,CASLSGTGELFF
TRBJ2-2,NA,many,TRBV18,TGTGCCAGCTTGGCAGCGGACAACACCGGGGAGCTGTTTTTT,CASLAADNTGELFF
TRBJ2-1,NA,many,TRBV20-1,TGCAGTGCTAGAGGCCGTGAGCAGTTCTTC,CSARGREQFF
TRBJ1-1,NA,many,TRBV7-2,TGTGCCAGCAGCCGAGAGGTCGGGAACACTGAAGCTTTCTTT,CASSREVGNTEAFF
TRBJ2-2,NA,many,TRBV5-5,TGTGCCAGCCACCTAAACACCGGGGAGCTGTTTTTT,CASHLNTGELFF
TRBJ1-1,NA,NA,TRBV6-1,TGTGCCAGCAGCCCCCGGGCCAAGCCGAACACTGAAGCTTTCTTT,CASSPRAKPNTEAFF
TRBJ1-5,NA,many,TRBV27,TGTGCCAGCAGTTTATATAACCGGGGAGGGCAGCCCCAGCATTTT,CASSLYNRGGQPQHF
TRBJ2-5,NA,few,TRBV7-9,TGTGCCAGCAGCTTAGACCTAGCGGAGACCCAGTACTTC,CASSLDLAETQYF
TRBJ2-1,NA,many,TRBV29-1,TGCAGCGTTAGAACTAGTGATTCCTACAATGAGCAGTTCTTC,CSVRTSDSYNEQFF
TRBJ2-7,NA,NA,TRBV20-1,TGCAGTGAGACTTCCCTTAAAACAGGCCCCGAGCAGTACTTC,CSETSLKTGPEQYF
TRBJ1-1,NA,few,TRBV30,TGTGCCTGCACGACAGTTGGAGCTTTCTTT,CACTTVGAFF
TRBJ2-1,NA,many,TRBV27,TGTGCCAGCAGTCCCAGTTTGGACGAGCAGTTCTTC,CASSPSLDEQFF
TRBJ2-1,NA,many,TRBV29-1,TGCAGCGTTCCCAGGGGCCATGAGCAGTTCTTC,CSVPRGHEQFF
TRBJ2-7,NA,NA,TRBV7-2,TGTGCCAGCAGCTCCTTCAGGGGCGACTACGAGCAGTACTTC,CASSSFRGDYEQYF
TRBJ2-1,TRBD2,few,TRBV13,TGTGCCAGGGAACCGGGACTAGCGGGAGTGTGTGAGCAGTTCTTC,CAREPGLAGVCEQFF
TRBJ2-2,NA,many,TRBV12-3/TRBV12-4,TGTGCCAGCACTTCGATGACACAGGGTCGATTTTTT,CASTSMTQGRFF
TRBJ2-5,NA,many,TRBV7-2,TGTGCCAGCAGCTTAATCCCGGGGTCCCAGTACTTC,CASSLIPGSQYF
TRBJ2-7,NA,many,TRBV29-1,TGCAGCGTTGAAGAAGGCCGGGAAACTTACGAGCAGTACTTC,CSVEEGRETYEQYF
TRBJ1-1,NA,few,TRBV25-1,TGTGCCAGCAGTGGCCACATGAACACTGAAGCTTTCTTT,CASSGHMNTEAFF
TRBJ2-5,NA,few,TRBV28,TGTGCCAGCAGTTCGTTACTGGAGGGAGAGACCCAGTACTTC,CASSSLLEGETQYF
TRBJ1-4,TRBD1,many,TRBV11-3,TGTGCCAGCAGCTTCGGACAGGGTGAAAAACTGTTTTTT,CASSFGQGEKLFF
TRBJ2-3,NA,few,TRBV6-1,TGTGCCAGCAGCCGGGTCTCGGGGTTAGCGCAGTATTTT,CASSRVSGLAQYF
TRBJ1-1,NA,many,TRBV28,TGTGCCAGCAGTTTAGGCCATCACACTGAAGCTTTCTTT,CASSLGHHTEAFF
TRBJ2-3,NA,few,TRBV7-2,TGTGCCAGCAGCTTAGAGAGGTTGCCATCCTCTTTT,CASSLERLPSSF
TRBJ2-3,TRBD1,many,TRBV5-5,TGTGCCAGCAGCTACTTTGGACAGGGGGGCAGCACAGATACGCAGTATTTT,CASSYFGQGGSTDTQYF
TRBJ2-7,TRBD2,many,TRBV15,TGTGCCACCAGCAGAGATGTACTAGCGGGAGGGCTTTGGTACGAGCAGTACTTC,CATSRDVLAGGLWYEQYF
TRBJ2-5,NA,many,TRBV28,TGTGCCAGCAGTCGACAGCTACAAGAGACCCAGTACTTC,CASSRQLQETQYF
TRBJ1-5,NA,few,TRBV4-2,TGTGCCAGCAGCCAAACGGGACAAGGGAACGATCAGCCCCAGCATTTT,CASSQTGQGNDQPQHF
TRBJ2-1,TRBD2,few,TRBV25-1,TGTGCCAGCAGTGTCGGTACTAGCGGCCAATACAATGAGCAGTTCTTC,CASSVGTSGQYNEQFF
TRBJ1-1,TRBD1,many,TRBV5-1,TGCGCCAGCAGCTCCCCAGGGGGTTCGGCTGAAGCTTTCTTT,CASSSPGGSAEAFF
TRBJ2-2,NA,NA,TRBV20-1,TGCAGTGCCGCCGAATCCGGGTGGGTGGCCGGGGAGCTGTTTTTT,CSAAESGWVAGELFF
TRBJ2-3,NA,few,TRBV7-6,TGTGCCAGCAGCTTAGGGGGTTGGAGCGCAGATACGCAGTATTTT,CASSLGGWSADTQYF
TRBJ1-2,NA,many,TRBV12-3/TRBV12-4,TGTGCCAGCGGACCCGGGGGAGACTATGGCTACACCTTC,CASGPGGDYGYTF
TRBJ1-1,NA,many,TRBV29-1,TGCAGCGTTGAAGTATTGGGGAATGAAGCTTTCTTT,CSVEVLGNEAFF
TRBJ2-2,NA,few,TRBV3-1,TGTGCCAGCCGCATCCGGGACGGCGAGGGGACCGGGGAGCTGTTTTTT,CASRIRDGEGTGELFF
TRBJ2-3,NA,NA,TRBV20-1,TGCAGTGCTAGAGCGGGGACGACTAGCACAGATACGCAGTATTTT,CSARAGTTSTDTQYF
TRBJ2-4,NA,many,TRBV24-1,TGTGCCACCAGTGACCTAGGACTAATTCAGTACTTC,CATSDLGLIQYF
TRBJ2-4,TRBD1,NA,TRBV3-1,TGTGCCAGCAGCCAAGAAGGGACAGGGAGGAACATTCAGTACTTC,CASSQEGTGRNIQYF
TRBJ2-1,TRBD2,few,TRBV19,TGTGCCAGTAGGGCTAGCGGGACCTCTGGGCAGTTCTTC,CASRASGTSGQFF
TRBJ2-7,NA,many,TRBV27,TGTGCCAGCTCCCTGCTGGACTCCTACGAGCAGTACTTC,CASSLLDSYEQYF
TRBJ1-2,NA,few,TRBV3-1,TGTGCCAGCAGCCAAAGCCTAATAGACGGAGGCTACACCTTC,CASSQSLIDGGYTF
TRBJ2-5,TRBD1,NA,TRBV6-2/TRBV6-3,TGTGCCAGCAGCTCAGGGGGATTCGGAGAGACCCAGTACTTC,CASSSGGFGETQYF
TRBJ2-3,TRBD2,many,TRBV7-2,TGTGCCAGCAGCGCGGGGGTCGGAGTTGTTGGAGATACGCAGTATTTT,CASSAGVGVVGDTQYF
TRBJ1-1,NA,many,TRBV10-2,TGCGCCAGCAGTGAGAGCAGTAACACTGAAGCTTTCTTT,CASSESSNTEAFF
TRBJ2-2,TRBD1,many,TRBV12-3/TRBV12-4,TGTGCCAGCAGCCCCCGGACAGGGAACACCGGGGAGCTGTTTTTT,CASSPRTGNTGELFF